Below are 18 T cell receptor beta chains sequenced from a single sample in a study of siplizumab effects on memory and regulatory T cells. Sequencing used immunoSEQ multiplex PCR; TCRdb keeps in-frame clones, though not all of them. This table holds roughly 110,000 clones, roughly 95% found once. The sample was non-Treg CD4+ T cells sorted from blood. These receptors were collected from a human donor in good health.

CDR3 nucleotide sequence: TGTGCCTGGAGCAGGGACAGAACCCACCTGATCAATCAGCCCCAGCATTTT. It encodes CAWSRDRTHLINQPQHF. V gene TRBV30 combines with J gene TRBJ1-5; 7 positions agree with TRBD1. V shed 3 bases and J 3 bases; nucleotides not matched to a gene: 14. CDR1 and CDR2 (germline): GTSNPN, SVGIG (reference sequence). The CDR3 totals 17 residues.

The chain carries TRBV4-2 and TRBJ2-3, with 12 bases identical to TRBD2. The junction had 7 bases not matched to a gene; V was cut back by 1 base and J by 2 bases. This CDR3 spans 18 amino acids. Looked up from germline, CDR1 is LGHNA and CDR2 is YNFKEQ. The CDR3 reads CASSQGSSGGGVTDTQYF. The CDR3 DNA sequence: TGTGCCAGCAGCCAAGGTTCTAGCGGGGGGGGAGTCACAGATACGCAGTATTTT.

The chain recombines TRBV28 with TRBJ2-3; 9 positions agree with TRBD1. The junction had 2 bases not matched to a gene; V was cut back by 2 bases and J by 5 bases. Germline V CDR1 and CDR2: MDHEN, SYDVKM. The CDR3 has 14 residues. CDR3 in amino acids: CASSLDRGGDTQYF. CDR3 bases: TGTGCCAGCAGTTTAGACAGGGGGGGAGATACGCAGTATTTT.

The chain is built from TRBV11-2 and TRBJ2-7; D is undetermined. Germline V lookup: CDR1 SGHAT, CDR2 FQNNGV. Trimming took 5 bases from V and 2 from J, leaving 13 bases between them. The CDR3 loop spans 14 amino acids. CDR3 nucleotides: TGTGCCAGCAGCCTTCAAGTTTCTGCCTACGAGCAGTACTTC. As protein: CASSLQVSAYEQYF.

This clone has only a few counts. Other DNA sequences in the same sample also yield this CDR3. The rearrangement links TRBV18 to TRBJ1-1; D possibly corresponds to TRBD1 (5 bases). Germline V CDR1 and CDR2: KGHSH, LQKENI. This CDR3 comprises 13 residues. Trimming removed 6 bases at V and 1 base at J, with 9 bases between. CDR3 in amino acids: CASSSDRNTEAFF. DNA for the CDR3: TGTGCCAGCTCGTCCGACAGGAACACTGAAGCTTTCTTT.

This clone was seen only once. The DNA for the CDR3 is TGTGCCAGCAGTGAGGCAGGGGACTATGGCTACACCTTC. Translated: CASSEAGDYGYTF. The chain combines TRBV6-1 with TRBJ1-2; D might be TRBD1 (6 bases). V dropped 3 bases and J dropped 3 bases, with 8 bases sitting between them. CDR3 length: 13 amino acids. Germline CDR1 MNHNS, CDR2 SASEGT.

The gene calls are TRBV12-5 and TRBJ2-5; 8 nucleotides match TRBD1. The end of the DNA fits TRBJ2-7 better, so the J call may be wrong. Per the germline V gene, CDR1 is LGHNT and CDR2 is FRNRAP. The CDR3 consists of 14 residues. The CDR3 DNA reads TGTGCTAGTGGTTTGGCGACAGGGGCCTACGAGCAGTACTTC. Its protein is CASGLATGAYEQYF.

The chain joins TRBV6-5 to TRBJ1-2; 8 bases fit TRBD1. After removal of 5 bases from V and 4 bases from J, the junction contained 6 bases not matched to a gene. The CDR3 loop spans 14 amino acids. Germline V gene data show CDR1 as MNHEY and CDR2 as SVGAGI. Here the CDR3 reads CASSQTGGPYGYTF. The CDR3 DNA reads TGTGCCAGCAGTCAAACAGGGGGGCCCTATGGCTACACCTTC.

The V gene is TRBV6-6, the J gene TRBJ1-2; D perhaps matches TRBD1 (6 bases). CDR3 length: 15 residues. CDR1 is MNHNY and CDR2 is SVGAGI in the germline V gene (reference sequence). The ends were cut back, 0 bases at V and 3 bases at J, with 11 bases in the middle. The chain's CDR3 is CASSYSLSGDYGYTF. The CDR3, as DNA: TGTGCCAGCAGTTACTCGTTGTCAGGGGACTATGGCTACACCTTC.

This clone was counted a few times. The J gene is TRBJ2-5, the V gene TRBV5-6, with D hard to call. The V end lost 2 bases, the J end lost 1 base, and 0 bases lay between the germline ends. The length of the CDR3 is 11 residues. Germline CDR1 is SGHDT and CDR2 is YYEEEE. This CDR3 is CASSFQETQYF. CDR3 DNA sequence: TGTGCCAGCAGCTTCCAAGAGACCCAGTACTTC.

This sequence joins TRBV19 and TRBJ1-2; D might be TRBD1 (6 bases). Germline V lookup: CDR1 LNHDA, CDR2 SQIVND (reference sequence). Trimming left V 9 bases short and J 1 base short, with 18 bases between. The CDR3 is made up of 15 amino acids. The DNA of the CDR3 is TGTGCCAGCTGGAGGGGAGGGGGAAATAACTATGGCTACACCTTC. Its translation is CASWRGGGNNYGYTF.

The genes are TRBV6-6 and TRBJ1-1; tentatively, D is TRBD1 (5 bases). The germline V gene has CDR1 MNHNY and CDR2 SVGAGI (reference sequence). Trimming shortened V by 4 bases and J by 2 bases, and 14 bases separated the two germline ends. The CDR3 covers 15 residues. The DNA for the CDR3 is TGTGCCAGCAGTTTCCAGGGTGTGGGTAACACTGAAGCTTTCTTT. As protein: CASSFQGVGNTEAFF.

The chain employs TRBV9 and TRBJ1-2; TRBD1 is a possible D gene (5 bases). This CDR3 region has 16 residues. Trimming took off 3 bases at V and 4 bases at J, with 19 bases between the two ends. Germline-derived CDR1 and CDR2 are SGDLS and YYNGEE. In DNA form, the CDR3 reads TGTGCCAGCAGCGGCATCTTGGCCCCAAGGGGCTATGGCTACACCTTC. Protein product: CASSGILAPRGYGYTF. Drawing the rest from reference TRBV9 and TRBJ1-2, the complete variable domain is DSGVTQTPKHLITATGQRVTLRCSPRSGDLSVYWYQQSLDQGLQFLIQYYNGEERAKGNILERFSAQQFPDLHSELNLSSLELGDSALYFCASSGILAPRGYGYTFGSGTRLTVV.

This clone occurred a few times. This specimen includes other DNA sequences encoding the same CDR3. The rearrangement joins TRBV29-1 to TRBJ1-4, with no clear D. Germline lookup yields CDR1 SQVTM and CDR2 ANQGSEA. V shed 4 bases and J shed 6 bases, with 6 bases lying between them. CDR3 length: 11 amino acids. CDR3 sequence (DNA): TGCAGCGTTGTATCGTATGAAAAACTGTTTTTT. Encoded protein: CSVVSYEKLFF.

This CDR3 is CASSWGPRGTEAFF. In DNA form, the CDR3 reads TGTGCCAGCAGTTGGGGACCGCGGGGCACTGAAGCTTTCTTT. The chain employs TRBV27 and TRBJ1-1; the D gene is possibly TRBD1 (5 bases). Germline loops: CDR1 MNHEY, CDR2 SMNVEV (reference sequence). The V and J ends lost 4 bases and 4 bases respectively, with 13 bases between them. This CDR3 region has 14 residues.

J is TRBJ2-5 and V is TRBV6-1; TRBD2 is a possible D gene (7 bases). Germline V gene lookup returns CDR1 MNHNS and CDR2 SASEGT. Trimming stripped 3 bases from V and 3 bases from J, with 17 bases between. The CDR3 sequence is 16 residues long. CDR3 nucleotide sequence: TGTGCCAGCAGTGAGTGGTGGCAGGGGAGGGAAGAGACCCAGTACTTC. Translation: CASSEWWQGREETQYF.

The J gene is TRBJ2-2, the V gene TRBV10-2, with 8 bases fitting TRBD2. Germline CDR1 reads WSHSY; CDR2 reads SAAADI. The J segment lost 6 bases and the V segment lost 7 bases, leaving 7 bases of the junction unmatched. The CDR3 loop spans 14 amino acids. The CDR3 DNA follows: TGCGCCAGCACTGGTAGCGGGGTGGCCGGGGAGCTGTTTTTT. This translates into CASTGSGVAGELFF.

The chain is built from TRBV4-2 and TRBJ1-4; the D is unclear. The CDR3 contains 17 residues. V lost 0 bases and J lost 8, with 19 bases in between. The germline gives CDR1 LGHNA, CDR2 YNFKEQ. Written as DNA, the CDR3 is TGTGCCAGCAGCCAAGATCCCCCAGCGGCCGGCTCAGAAAAACTGTTTTTT. This sequence encodes CASSQDPPAAGSEKLFF.